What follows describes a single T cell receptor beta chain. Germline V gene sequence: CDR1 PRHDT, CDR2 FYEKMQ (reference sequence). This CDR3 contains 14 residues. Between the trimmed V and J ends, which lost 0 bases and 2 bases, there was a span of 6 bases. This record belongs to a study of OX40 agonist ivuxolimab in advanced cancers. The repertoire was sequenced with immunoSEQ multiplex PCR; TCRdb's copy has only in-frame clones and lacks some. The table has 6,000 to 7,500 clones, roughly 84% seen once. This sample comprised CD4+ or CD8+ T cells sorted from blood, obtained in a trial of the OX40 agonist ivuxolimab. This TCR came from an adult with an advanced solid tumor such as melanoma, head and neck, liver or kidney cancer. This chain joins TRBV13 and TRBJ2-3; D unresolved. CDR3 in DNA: TGTGCCAGCAGCTTAGGTCCCTTCACAGATACGCAGTATTTT. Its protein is CASSLGPFTDTQYF.